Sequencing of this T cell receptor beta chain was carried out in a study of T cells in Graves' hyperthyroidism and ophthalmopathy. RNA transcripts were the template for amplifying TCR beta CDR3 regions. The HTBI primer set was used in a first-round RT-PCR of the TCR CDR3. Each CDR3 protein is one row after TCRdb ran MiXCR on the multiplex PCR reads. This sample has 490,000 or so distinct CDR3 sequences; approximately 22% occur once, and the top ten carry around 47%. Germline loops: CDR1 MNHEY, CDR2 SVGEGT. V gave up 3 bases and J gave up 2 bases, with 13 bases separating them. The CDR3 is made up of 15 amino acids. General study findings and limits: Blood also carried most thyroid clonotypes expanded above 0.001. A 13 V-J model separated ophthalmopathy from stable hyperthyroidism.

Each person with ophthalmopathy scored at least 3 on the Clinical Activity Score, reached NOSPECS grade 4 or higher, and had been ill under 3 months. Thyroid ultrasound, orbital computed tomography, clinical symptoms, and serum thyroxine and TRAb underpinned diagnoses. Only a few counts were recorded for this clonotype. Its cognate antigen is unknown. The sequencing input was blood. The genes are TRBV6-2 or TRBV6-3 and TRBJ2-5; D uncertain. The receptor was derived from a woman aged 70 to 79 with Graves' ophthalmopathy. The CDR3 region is CASSYRPSLQETQYF. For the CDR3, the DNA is TGTGCCAGCAGTTATAGGCCTAGTCTACAAGAGACCCAGTACTTC.